This TCR beta chain was captured in a study of T cells in Graves' hyperthyroidism and ophthalmopathy. Amplified TCR beta CDR3 regions derived from RNA transcripts. Primed by the HTBI set, a first-round RT-PCR was run on the TCR CDR3. TCRdb re-derived calls from the multiplex PCR reads in MiXCR, one entry per CDR3 protein. The sample includes hundreds of thousands of distinct CDR3 sequences, 45% of them seen just once. Germline loops: CDR1 SNHLY, CDR2 FYNNEI. The CDR3 contains 14 residues. V was pared by 7 bases and J by 5 bases, with 6 bases of the junction left unmatched. General study points: Most thyroid clonotypes with frequency above 0.001 were detected in blood. Ophthalmopathy onset followed model prediction by a median about seven months.

Remarks on this clonotype: Its target is unknown.

The TCR sequence derives from an adult man with Graves' disease, either hyperthyroidism or ophthalmopathy (not recorded which). The chain couples TRBV2 to TRBJ2-5; 11 nucleotides line up with TRBD1. Sequencing was done on a sample of peripheral blood or thyroid tissue (not recorded which). The CDR3 DNA follows: TGTGCCAGCAACCCTGGGGACAGGGGGGAGACCCAGTACTTC. Amino acid sequence: CASNPGDRGETQYF.